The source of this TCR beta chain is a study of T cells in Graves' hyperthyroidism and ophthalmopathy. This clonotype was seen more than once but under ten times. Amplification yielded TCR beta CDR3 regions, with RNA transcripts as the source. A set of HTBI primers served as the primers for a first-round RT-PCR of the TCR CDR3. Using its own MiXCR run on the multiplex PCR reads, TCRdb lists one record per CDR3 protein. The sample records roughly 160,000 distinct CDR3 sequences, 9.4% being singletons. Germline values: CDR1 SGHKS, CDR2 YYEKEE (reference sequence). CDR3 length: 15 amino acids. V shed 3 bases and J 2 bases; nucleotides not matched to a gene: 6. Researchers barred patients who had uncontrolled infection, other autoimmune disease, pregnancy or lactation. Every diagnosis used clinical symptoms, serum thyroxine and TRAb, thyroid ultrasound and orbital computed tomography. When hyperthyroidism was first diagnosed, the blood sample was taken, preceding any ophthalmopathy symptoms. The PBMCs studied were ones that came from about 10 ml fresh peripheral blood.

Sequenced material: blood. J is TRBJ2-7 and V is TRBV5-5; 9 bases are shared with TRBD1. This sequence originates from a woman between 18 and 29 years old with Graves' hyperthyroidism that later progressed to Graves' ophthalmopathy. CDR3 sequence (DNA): TGTGCCAGCAGCTCGACAGGGGGAATCACCTACGAGCAGTACTTC. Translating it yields CASSSTGGITYEQYF.